This T cell receptor (beta chain) emerged from a study of human T cells and chemical hapten exposure. Study overall: The cohort included alopecia areata under or over 50% scalp, totalis and universalis.

The CDR3 has 14 residues. Germline V gene lookup returns CDR1 MGHRA and CDR2 YSYEKL. The J segment lost 0 bases and the V segment lost 8 bases, leaving 4 bases of the junction unmatched. For the library, individual cDNA molecules each received unique molecular identifiers. One entry per CDR3 protein, called by TCRdb with MiXCR from the RACE reads. The table has some 360,000 distinct CDR3 sequences, approximately 5.1% seen once. There are a few counts of this clonotype. This sample's time point: pre-sensitization, week 0. The treatment is: therapeutic diphenylcyclopropenone sensitization with weekly scalp DPC. Non-pregnant alopecia patients aged 18 to 70, suitable for DPC therapy.

The chain couples TRBV4-1 to TRBJ2-7; 10 bases fit TRBD2. This TCR was recovered from a woman between 45 and 60 years old with alopecia areata. Some clones in this sample may be carry-over from other donors' samples. The sequencing here drew on whole blood, taken in connection with sensitization to the hapten diphenylcyclopropenone (DPC). CDR3 bases: TGCGCCAGCGGGACTAGCGTCAGCTCCTACGAGCAGTACTTC. This translates into CASGTSVSSYEQYF.